These 2 T cell receptor beta chains were all obtained from the same sample, sequenced in a study of blood T cells in healthy people across ages. The authors ran a second PCR of roughly 6 to 12 cycles using a sample-barcoded 5' primer and a J-beta primer mix. TCRdb analysed the 5' RACE reads with MiXCR anew, one entry per CDR3 protein. The table lists roughly 410,000 distinct CDR3 sequences, roughly half of them singletons. Sequenced sample: blood. The receptors stem from a man aged 55-75 years in good health.

V is TRBV6-6 and J is TRBJ1-1, with TRBD1 matching over 10 bases. The CDR3 covers 14 residues. Germline V lookup: CDR1 MNHNY, CDR2 SVGAGI (reference sequence). Trimming cost V 5 bases and J 6 bases; bases outside gene matches: 6. The CDR3 sequence: CASSRGQGWAEAFF. For the CDR3, the DNA is TGTGCCAGCAGTAGGGGACAGGGGTGGGCTGAAGCTTTCTTT.

Remarks on this clonotype: The junction does not match germline at one end; this may be a read error. V usage is TRBV20-1 and J usage is TRBJ1-4, with D possibly matching TRBD1 (5 bases). CDR1 is DFQATT, CDR2 SNEGSKA, per germline (reference sequence). The CDR3 runs 15 residues. The CDR3 region has the DNA TGCAGTGCTAGCGCGACCGCCGGGACTAACGAAAAACTGTTTTTT. Translating gives CSASATAGTNEKLFF.